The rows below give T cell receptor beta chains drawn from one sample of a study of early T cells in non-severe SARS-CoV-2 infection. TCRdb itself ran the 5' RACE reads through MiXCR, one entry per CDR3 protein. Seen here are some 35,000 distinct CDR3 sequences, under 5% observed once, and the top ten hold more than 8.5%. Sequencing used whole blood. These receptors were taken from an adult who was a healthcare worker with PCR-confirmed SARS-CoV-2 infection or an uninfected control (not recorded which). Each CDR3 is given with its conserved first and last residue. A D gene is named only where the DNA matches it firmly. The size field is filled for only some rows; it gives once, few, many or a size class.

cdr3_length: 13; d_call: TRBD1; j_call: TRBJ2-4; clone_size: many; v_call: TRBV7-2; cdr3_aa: CASSLAGQGIQYF; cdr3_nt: TGTGCCAGCAGCTTAGCGGGACAGGGCATTCAGTACTTC
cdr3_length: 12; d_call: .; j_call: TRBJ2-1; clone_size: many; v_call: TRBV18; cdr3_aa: CASSPETNEQFF; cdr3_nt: TGTGCCAGCTCACCTGAAACCAATGAGCAGTTCTTC
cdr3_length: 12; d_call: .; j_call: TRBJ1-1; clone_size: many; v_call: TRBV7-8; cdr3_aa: CASSLVAGAAFF; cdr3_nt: TGTGCCAGCAGCTTAGTAGCAGGGGCGGCTTTCTTT
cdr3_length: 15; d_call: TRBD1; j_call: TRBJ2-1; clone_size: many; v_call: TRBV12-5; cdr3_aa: CASGSPGTGYNEQFF; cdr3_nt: TGTGCTAGTGGTTCCCCCGGGACAGGGTACAATGAGCAGTTCTTC
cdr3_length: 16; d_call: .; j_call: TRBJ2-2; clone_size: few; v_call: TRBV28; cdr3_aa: CASSPLEGRGTGELFF; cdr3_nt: TGTGCCAGCAGTCCCCTCGAGGGCAGGGGCACCGGGGAGCTGTTTTTT
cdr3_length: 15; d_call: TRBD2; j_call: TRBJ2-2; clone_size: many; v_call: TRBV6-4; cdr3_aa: CAREGTSGSTGELFF; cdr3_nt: TGTGCCAGGGAAGGGACTAGCGGGAGCACCGGGGAGCTGTTTTTT
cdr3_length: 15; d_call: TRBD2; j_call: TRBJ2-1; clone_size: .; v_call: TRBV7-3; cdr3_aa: CASSLGRESYNEQFF; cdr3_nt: TGTGCCAGCAGCTTAGGGCGGGAGTCCTACAATGAGCAGTTCTTC
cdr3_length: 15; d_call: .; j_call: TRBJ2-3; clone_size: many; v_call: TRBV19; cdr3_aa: CATQDRPGGADTQYF; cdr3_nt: TGTGCCACCCAGGACAGGCCGGGGGGCGCAGATACGCAGTATTTT
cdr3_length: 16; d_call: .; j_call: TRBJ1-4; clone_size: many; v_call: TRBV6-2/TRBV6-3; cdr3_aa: CASSYLIAAPNEKLFF; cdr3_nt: TGTGCCAGCAGTTATCTGATTGCGGCGCCTAATGAAAAACTGTTTTTT
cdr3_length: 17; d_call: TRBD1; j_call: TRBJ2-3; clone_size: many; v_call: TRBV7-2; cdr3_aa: CASSPLRTGVRTDTQYF; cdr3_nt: TGTGCCAGCAGCCCCCTCCGGACAGGGGTTCGTACAGATACGCAGTATTTT
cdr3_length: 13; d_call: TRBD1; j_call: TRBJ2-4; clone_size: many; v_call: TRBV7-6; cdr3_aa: CASSIDRVGIQYF; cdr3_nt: TGTGCCAGCAGCATCGACAGGGTCGGCATTCAGTACTTC
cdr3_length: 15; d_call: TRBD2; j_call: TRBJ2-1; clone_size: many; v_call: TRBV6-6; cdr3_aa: CASILGLAGNNEQFF; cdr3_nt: TGTGCCAGCATACTCGGACTAGCGGGGAACAATGAGCAGTTCTTC
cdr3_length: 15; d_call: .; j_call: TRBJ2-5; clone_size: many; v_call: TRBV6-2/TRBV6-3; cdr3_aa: CASSEEARTVETQYF; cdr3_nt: TGTGCCAGCAGTGAAGAAGCGCGGACGGTGGAGACCCAGTACTTC
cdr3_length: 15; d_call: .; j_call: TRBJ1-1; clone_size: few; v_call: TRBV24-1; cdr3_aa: CATSDSSRMNTEAFF; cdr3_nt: TGTGCCACCAGTGATAGCTCCAGGATGAACACTGAAGCTTTCTTT
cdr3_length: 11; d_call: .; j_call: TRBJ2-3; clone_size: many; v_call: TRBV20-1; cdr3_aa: CSARVSDTQYF; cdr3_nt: TGCAGTGCTAGGGTCTCAGATACGCAGTATTTT
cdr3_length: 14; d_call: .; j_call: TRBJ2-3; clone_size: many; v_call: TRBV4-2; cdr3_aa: CASSQEGGKDTQYF; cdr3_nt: TGTGCCAGCAGCCAAGAGGGCGGCAAAGATACGCAGTATTTT
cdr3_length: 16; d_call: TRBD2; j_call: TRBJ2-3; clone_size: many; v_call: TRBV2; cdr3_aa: CASSERASGRTDTQYF; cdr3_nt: TGTGCCAGCAGTGAACGGGCTAGCGGGAGGACAGATACGCAGTATTTT
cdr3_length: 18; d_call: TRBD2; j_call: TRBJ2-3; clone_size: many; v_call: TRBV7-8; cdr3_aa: CASSLVLGGRASTDTQYF; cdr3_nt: TGTGCCAGCAGCTTAGTTCTGGGCGGGAGGGCTAGCACAGATACGCAGTATTTT
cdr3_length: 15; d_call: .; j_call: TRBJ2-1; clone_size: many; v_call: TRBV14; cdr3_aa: CASSPLALPYNEQFF; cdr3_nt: TGTGCCAGCAGCCCCCTAGCGTTACCCTACAATGAGCAGTTCTTC
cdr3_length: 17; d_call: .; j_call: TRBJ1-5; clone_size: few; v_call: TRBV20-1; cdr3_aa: CSARGSALIRSNQPQHF; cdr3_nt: TGCAGTGCTAGAGGTTCGGCCCTCATACGTAGCAATCAGCCCCAGCATTTT
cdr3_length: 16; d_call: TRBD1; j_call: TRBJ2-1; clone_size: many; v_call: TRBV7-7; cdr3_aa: CASSPGQDVSYNEQFF; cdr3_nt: TGTGCTAGCAGCCCAGGACAGGACGTCTCCTACAATGAGCAGTTCTTC
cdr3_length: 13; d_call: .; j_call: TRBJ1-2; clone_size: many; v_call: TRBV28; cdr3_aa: CASSLSVGYGYTF; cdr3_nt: TGTGCCAGCAGTTTAAGTGTTGGGTATGGCTACACCTTC
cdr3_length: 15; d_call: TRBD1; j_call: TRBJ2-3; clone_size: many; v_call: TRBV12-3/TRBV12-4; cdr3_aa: CASSLTGVKGDTQYF; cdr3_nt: TGTGCCAGCAGTTTAACAGGGGTAAAAGGGGATACGCAGTATTTT
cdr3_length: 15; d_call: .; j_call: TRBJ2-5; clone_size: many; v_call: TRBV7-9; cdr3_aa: CASSLAGSIGETQYF; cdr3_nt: TGTGCCAGCAGCTTAGCGGGGAGTATCGGCGAGACCCAGTACTTC
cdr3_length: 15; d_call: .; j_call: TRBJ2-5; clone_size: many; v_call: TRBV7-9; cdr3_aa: CASSRPSGPQETQYF; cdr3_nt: TGTGCCAGCAGCCGACCTTCAGGGCCCCAAGAGACCCAGTACTTC
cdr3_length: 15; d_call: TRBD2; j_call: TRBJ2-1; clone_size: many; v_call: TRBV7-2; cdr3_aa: CASSLMGLAGVEQFF; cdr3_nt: TGTGCCAGCAGCTTAATGGGACTAGCGGGAGTTGAGCAGTTCTTC
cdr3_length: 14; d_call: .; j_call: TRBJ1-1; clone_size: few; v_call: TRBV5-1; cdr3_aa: CASSLGQMNTEAFF; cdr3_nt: TGCGCCAGCAGCTTGGGACAGATGAACACTGAAGCTTTCTTT
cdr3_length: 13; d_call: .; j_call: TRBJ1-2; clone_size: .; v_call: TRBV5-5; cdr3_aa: CASSFQTGSGYTF; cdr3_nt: TGTGCCAGCAGCTTCCAGACAGGATCGGGCTACACCTTC
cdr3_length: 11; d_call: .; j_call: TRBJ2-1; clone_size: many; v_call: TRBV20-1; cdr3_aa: CSARWSAEQFF; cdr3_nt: TGCAGTGCTAGATGGTCGGCTGAGCAGTTCTTC
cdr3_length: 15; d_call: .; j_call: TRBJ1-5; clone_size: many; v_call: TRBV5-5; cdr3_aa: CASSLLAGGNQPQHF; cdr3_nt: TGTGCCAGCAGCTTATTGGCCGGGGGCAATCAGCCCCAGCATTTT
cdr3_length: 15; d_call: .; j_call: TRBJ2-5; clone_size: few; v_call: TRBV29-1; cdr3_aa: CSVVVQRPTQETQYF; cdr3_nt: TGCAGCGTTGTGGTACAGAGGCCAACGCAAGAGACCCAGTACTTC
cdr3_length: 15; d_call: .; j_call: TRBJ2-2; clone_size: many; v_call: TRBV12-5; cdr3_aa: CASGLVQGYTGELFF; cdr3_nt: TGTGCTAGTGGTTTGGTCCAGGGCTACACCGGGGAGCTGTTTTTT
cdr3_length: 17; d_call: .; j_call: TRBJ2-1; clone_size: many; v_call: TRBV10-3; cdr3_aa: CAISLRIAESSYNEQFF; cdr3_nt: TGTGCCATCAGCCTCCGTATAGCGGAGAGCTCCTACAATGAGCAGTTCTTC
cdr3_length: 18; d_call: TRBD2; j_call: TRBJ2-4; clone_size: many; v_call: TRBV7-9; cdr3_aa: CASSDTPLAVLAKNIQYF; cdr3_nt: TGTGCCAGCAGCGACACCCCTCTAGCGGTGTTAGCCAAAAACATTCAGTACTTC
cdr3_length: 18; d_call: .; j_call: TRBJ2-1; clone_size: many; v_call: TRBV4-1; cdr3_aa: CASSQDLWAGDSYNEQFF; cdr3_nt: TGCGCCAGCAGCCAAGATCTATGGGCAGGGGATTCCTACAATGAGCAGTTCTTC
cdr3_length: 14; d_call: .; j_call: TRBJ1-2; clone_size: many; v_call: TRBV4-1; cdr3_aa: CASSPDGGNYGYTF; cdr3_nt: TGCGCCAGCAGCCCGGACGGAGGAAACTATGGCTACACCTTC
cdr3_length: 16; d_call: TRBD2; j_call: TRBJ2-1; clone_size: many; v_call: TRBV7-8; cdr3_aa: CASSLGLAGGNNEQFF; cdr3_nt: TGTGCCAGCAGCCTCGGACTAGCGGGAGGCAACAATGAGCAGTTCTTC
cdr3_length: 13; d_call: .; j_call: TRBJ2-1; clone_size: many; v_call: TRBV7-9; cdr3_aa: CASSFQSHNEQFF; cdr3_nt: TGTGCCAGCAGCTTTCAGTCCCACAATGAGCAGTTCTTC
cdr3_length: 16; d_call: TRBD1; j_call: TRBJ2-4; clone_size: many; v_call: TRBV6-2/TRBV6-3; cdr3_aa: CASSRGQTLAKNIQYF; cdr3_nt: TGTGCCAGCAGCAGGGGACAGACCTTAGCCAAAAACATTCAGTACTTC
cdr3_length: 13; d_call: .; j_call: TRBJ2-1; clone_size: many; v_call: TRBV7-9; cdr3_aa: CASSFVGNNEQFF; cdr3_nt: TGTGCCAGCAGCTTCGTTGGTAACAATGAGCAGTTCTTC
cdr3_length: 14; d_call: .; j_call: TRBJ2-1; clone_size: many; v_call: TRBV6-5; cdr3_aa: CASSYPEVNGEQFF; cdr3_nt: TGTGCCAGCAGTTACCCCGAGGTAAATGGTGAGCAGTTCTTC